This is a list of T cell receptor beta chains from one sample in a study of T-cell reconstitution after alpha-beta-depleted transplantation in children. TCRdb redid the calling of the PCR reads with MiXCR, one entry per CDR3 protein. The table has more than 550,000 distinct CDR3 sequences, more than 9% seen once. The sequencing here drew on PBMCs from the stem cell graft donor, taken from the stem cell graft. These receptors all stem from a human donor who donated a stem cell graft to a child with acute myeloid leukemia. Each CDR3 is given with its conserved first and last residue. D genes are given only for firm matches. Only part of the rows carry a size: once, few, many, or a class if the clone is expanded.

length	size	J	V	D	CDR3	DNA
15	-	TRBJ2-1	TRBV6-2/TRBV6-3	TRBD2	CASSYLREPPNEQFF	TGTGCCAGCAGTTACCTGCGGGAGCCACCCAATGAGCAGTTCTTC
17	few	TRBJ2-1	TRBV6-1	TRBD1	CASSEKAGGFSYNEQFF	TGTGCCAGCAGTGAAAAGGCAGGGGGTTTCTCCTACAATGAGCAGTTCTTC
19	few	TRBJ2-1	TRBV20-1	TRBD1	CSARSDRDQRGGTYNEQFF	TGCAGTGCTAGGTCGGACAGGGATCAAAGGGGCGGGACCTACAATGAGCAGTTCTTC
13	many	TRBJ2-1	TRBV5-1	-	CASSLWTENEQFF	TGCGCCAGCAGCTTGTGGACTGAAAATGAGCAGTTCTTC
19	few	TRBJ2-1	TRBV6-2/TRBV6-3	TRBD2	CASSYPPLAGDLYHNEQFF	TGTGCCAGCAGTTACCCCCCCCTAGCGGGAGACCTTTACCACAATGAGCAGTTCTTC
15	-	TRBJ2-6	TRBV7-8	-	CASRMDSSGANVLTF	TGTGCCAGCAGGATGGACAGCTCTGGGGCCAACGTCCTGACTTTC
15	few	TRBJ2-2	TRBV5-1	TRBD2	CASTPREGNTGELFF	TGCGCCAGCACCCCCCGGGAGGGTAACACCGGGGAGCTGTTTTTT
15	few	TRBJ2-5	TRBV20-1	-	CSAILPGLGPGAQYF	TGCAGTGCTATACTTCCGGGACTCGGGCCGGGGGCCCAGTACTTC
15	few	TRBJ2-2	TRBV20-1	TRBD2	CSARSGGRAWGELFF	TGCAGTGCTAGGTCCGGCGGGAGGGCCTGGGGGGAGCTGTTTTTT
15	-	TRBJ1-2	TRBV12-3/TRBV12-4	-	CASSLGWGLNYGYTF	TGTGCCAGCAGTTTAGGCTGGGGGTTGAACTATGGCTACACCTTC
15	-	TRBJ2-2	TRBV20-1	TRBD2	CSAPDSGRRTGELFF	TGCAGTGCTCCAGATAGCGGGAGAAGGACCGGGGAGCTGTTTTTT
15	-	TRBJ1-5	TRBV19	TRBD1	CASRQGTASNQPQHF	TGTGCCAGTAGACAGGGGACAGCTAGCAATCAGCCCCAGCATTTT
18	-	TRBJ1-1	TRBV4-2	TRBD1	CASSLQPGGGGTDTEAFF	TGTGCCAGCAGCCTTCAGCCAGGGGGCGGAGGAACGGACACTGAAGCTTTCTTT
16	-	TRBJ2-2	TRBV5-1	TRBD2	CASSTGLAGNTGELFF	TGCGCCAGCAGCACAGGACTAGCGGGGAACACCGGGGAGCTGTTTTTT
15	few	TRBJ2-3	TRBV20-1	-	CSARVLTLHRGTQYF	TGCAGTGCTAGAGTTCTAACTTTGCACCGCGGTACGCAGTATTTT
13	many	TRBJ2-5	TRBV6-2/TRBV6-3	-	CASSYYRQGTQYF	TGTGCCAGCAGTTACTACCGTCAAGGGACCCAGTACTTC
16	-	TRBJ2-2	TRBV29-1	-	CSVALTGQLGTGELFF	TGCAGCGTTGCCCTGACGGGACAACTGGGCACCGGGGAGCTGTTTTTT
14	-	TRBJ1-2	TRBV20-1	TRBD1	CSARDNTGGKGYTF	TGCAGTGCTAGAGATAATACAGGGGGGAAAGGCTACACCTTC
15	-	TRBJ2-7	TRBV28	TRBD1	CASSTYHRGPYEQYF	TGTGCCAGCAGTACGTACCACAGGGGGCCCTACGAGCAGTACTTC
15	-	TRBJ1-5	TRBV12-3/TRBV12-4	TRBD1	CASRTTGDFGQPQHF	TGTGCCAGCAGGACGACAGGGGACTTCGGTCAGCCCCAGCATTTT
17	many	TRBJ2-4	TRBV7-9	TRBD1	CASSPTDRGLAKNIQYF	TGTGCCAGCTCCCCAACGGACAGGGGGCTAGCCAAAAACATTCAGTACTTC
14	-	TRBJ2-2	TRBV28	-	CASSLWAGSGELFF	TGTGCCAGCAGTTTATGGGCAGGGTCAGGGGAGCTGTTTTTT
13	-	TRBJ2-5	TRBV29-1	-	CSATPGIGETQYF	TGCAGCGCAACTCCAGGGATCGGAGAGACCCAGTACTTC
14	few	TRBJ2-5	TRBV29-1	TRBD2	CSVTGRSGGETQYF	TGCAGCGTTACGGGGAGATCCGGGGGGGAGACCCAGTACTTC
15	many	TRBJ2-2	TRBV20-1	-	CSASIRRRNTGELFF	TGCAGTGCTAGCATCAGGAGGAGGAACACCGGGGAGCTGTTTTTT
13	once	TRBJ2-7	TRBV12-5	TRBD1	CASGLTGGGEQYF	TGTGCTAGTGGTTTGACAGGGGGCGGCGAGCAGTACTTC